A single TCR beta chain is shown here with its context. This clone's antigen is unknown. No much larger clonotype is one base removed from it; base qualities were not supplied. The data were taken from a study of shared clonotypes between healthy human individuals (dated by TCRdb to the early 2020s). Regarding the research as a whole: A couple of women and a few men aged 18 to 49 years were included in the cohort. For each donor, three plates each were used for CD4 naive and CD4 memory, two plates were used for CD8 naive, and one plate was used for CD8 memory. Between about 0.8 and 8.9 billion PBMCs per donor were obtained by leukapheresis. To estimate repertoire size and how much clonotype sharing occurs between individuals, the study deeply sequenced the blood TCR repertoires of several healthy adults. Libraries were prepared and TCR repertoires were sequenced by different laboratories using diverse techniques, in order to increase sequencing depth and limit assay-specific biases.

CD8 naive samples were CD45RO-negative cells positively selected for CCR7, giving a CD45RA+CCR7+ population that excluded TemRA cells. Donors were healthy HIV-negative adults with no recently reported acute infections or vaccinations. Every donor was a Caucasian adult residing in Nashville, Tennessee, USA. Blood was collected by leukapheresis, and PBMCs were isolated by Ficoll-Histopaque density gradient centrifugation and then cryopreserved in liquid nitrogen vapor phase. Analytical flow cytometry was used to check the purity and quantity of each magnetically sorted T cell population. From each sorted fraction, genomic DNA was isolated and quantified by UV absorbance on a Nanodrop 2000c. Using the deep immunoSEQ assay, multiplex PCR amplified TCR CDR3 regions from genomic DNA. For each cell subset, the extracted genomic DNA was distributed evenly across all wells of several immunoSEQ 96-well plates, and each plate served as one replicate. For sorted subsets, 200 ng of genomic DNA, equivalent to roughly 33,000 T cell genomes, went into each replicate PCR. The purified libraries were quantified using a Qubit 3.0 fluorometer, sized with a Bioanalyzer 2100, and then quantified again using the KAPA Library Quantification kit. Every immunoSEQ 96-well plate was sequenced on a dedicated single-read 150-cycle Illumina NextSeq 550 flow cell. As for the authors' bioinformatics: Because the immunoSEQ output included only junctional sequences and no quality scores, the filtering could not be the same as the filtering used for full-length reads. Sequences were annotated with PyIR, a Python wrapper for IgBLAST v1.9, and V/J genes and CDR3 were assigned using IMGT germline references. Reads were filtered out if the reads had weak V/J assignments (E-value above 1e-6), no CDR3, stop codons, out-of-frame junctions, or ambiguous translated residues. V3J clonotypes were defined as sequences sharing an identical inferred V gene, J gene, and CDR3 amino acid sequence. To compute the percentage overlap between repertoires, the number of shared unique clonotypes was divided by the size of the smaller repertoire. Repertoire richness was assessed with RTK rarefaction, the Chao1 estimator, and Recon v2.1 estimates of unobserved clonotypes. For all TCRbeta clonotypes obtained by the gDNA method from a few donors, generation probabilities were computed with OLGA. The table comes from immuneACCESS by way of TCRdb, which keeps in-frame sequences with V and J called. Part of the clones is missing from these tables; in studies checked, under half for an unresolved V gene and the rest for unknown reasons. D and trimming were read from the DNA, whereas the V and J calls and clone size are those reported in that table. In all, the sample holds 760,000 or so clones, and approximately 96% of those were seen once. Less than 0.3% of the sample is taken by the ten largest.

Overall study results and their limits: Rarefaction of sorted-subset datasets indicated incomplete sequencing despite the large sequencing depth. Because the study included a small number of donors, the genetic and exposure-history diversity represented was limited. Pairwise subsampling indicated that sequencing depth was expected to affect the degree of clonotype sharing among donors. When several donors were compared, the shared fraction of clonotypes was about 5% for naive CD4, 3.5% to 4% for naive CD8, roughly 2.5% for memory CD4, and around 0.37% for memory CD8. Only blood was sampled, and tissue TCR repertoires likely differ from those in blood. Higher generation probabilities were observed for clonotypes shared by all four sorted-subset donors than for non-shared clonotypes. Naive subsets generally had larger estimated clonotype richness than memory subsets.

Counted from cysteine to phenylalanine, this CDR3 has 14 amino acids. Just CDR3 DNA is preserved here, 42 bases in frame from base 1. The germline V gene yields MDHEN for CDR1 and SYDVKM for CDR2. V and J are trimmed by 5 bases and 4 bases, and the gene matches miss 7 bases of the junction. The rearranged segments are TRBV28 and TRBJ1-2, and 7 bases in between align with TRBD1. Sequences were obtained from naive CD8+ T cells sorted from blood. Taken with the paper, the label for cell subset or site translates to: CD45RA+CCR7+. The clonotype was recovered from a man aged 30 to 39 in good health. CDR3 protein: CASSLPGGGYGYTF. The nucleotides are TGTGCCAGCAGTCTCCCAGGGGGTGGCTATGGCTACACCTTC.